The present T cell receptor beta chain was sequenced within a study of cytomegalovirus exposure and HLA in healthy donors. Trimming shortened V by 2 bases and J by 11 bases, and 21 bases separated the two germline ends. Germline V gene lookup returns CDR1 MDHEN and CDR2 SYDVKM. The CDR3 has 16 amino acids. Libraries were prepared by immunoSEQ multiplex PCR; TCRdb keeps only in-frame clonotypes and omits some of them. Of more than 95,000 clones listed, about 90% are singletons. What was sequenced was PBMCs. The chain recombines TRBV28 with TRBJ1-4, with D perhaps TRBD1 (5 bases). This receptor was identified in a woman between 18 and 29 years old in good health and CMV-seronegative. CDR3 residues: CASSLPRTGLRGKLFF. The CDR3 DNA reads TGTGCCAGCAGTTTACCTAGAACGGGACTGAGAGGGAAACTGTTTTTT.